Listed below are T cell receptor beta chains from one sample, sequenced in a study of blood T cell repertoires in COVID-19. Sequenced by immunoSEQ multiplex PCR; TCRdb stores in-frame clones only, minus some. The sample contains some 120,000 clones, around nine tenths of which appear only once. Material: peripheral blood. These receptor sequences come from a human donor with active COVID-19. The donor label of this sample is uncertain. Each CDR3 is given with its conserved first and last residue. Each record gives: V gene, clone size, J gene, D gene, CDR3 DNA, CDR3 protein. A D gene is named only where the DNA matches it firmly. For some rows the clone size is stated as once, few or many, or as a class when expanded; others skip it.

>TRBV5-4|-|TRBJ2-3|-
TGTGCCAGCAGCTTGGCCGGGGCGGGGAGCACAGATACGCAGTATTTT
CASSLAGAGSTDTQYF
>TRBV27|-|TRBJ1-6|-
TGTGCCAGCAGTTTAGGTTTTGCGGGGGACTCACCCCTCCACTTT
CASSLGFAGDSPLHF
>TRBV28|-|TRBJ2-5|-
TGTGCCAGCAGTTTCGGGGGAAGGGAGACCCAGTACTTC
CASSFGGRETQYF
>TRBV27|-|TRBJ2-1|TRBD2
TGTGCCAGAAAAAGCGGGGGGATCTACAATGAGCAGTTCTTC
CARKSGGIYNEQFF
>TRBV20-1|-|TRBJ2-7|-
TGCAGTGCTAGTGGAGGGAGCTCCTACGAGCAGTACTTC
CSASGGSSYEQYF
>TRBV11-3|once|TRBJ2-2|-
TGTGCCAGCAGCTTAGGCCCAGGCTTGATGATGGACACCGGGGAGCTGTTTTTT
CASSLGPGLMMDTGELFF
>TRBV18|-|TRBJ2-3|TRBD1
TGTGCCAGCTCACCACGGACAGGTAACACAGATACGCAGTATTTT
CASSPRTGNTDTQYF
>TRBV20-1|-|TRBJ1-1|-
TGCAGTGCTAGGGTCGGGGAAAGAGCTTTCTTT
CSARVGERAFF
>TRBV4-1|-|TRBJ2-1|TRBD2
TGCGCCAGCAGCCCCGGACTAGCGGGGGCTCGGTACAATGAGCAGTTCTTC
CASSPGLAGARYNEQFF
>TRBV30|once|TRBJ2-1|TRBD2
TGTGCCTGGAGCGGGCGGCCCGGGGGGGAGCAGTTCTTC
CAWSGRPGGEQFF
>TRBV7-2|-|TRBJ2-1|-
TGTGCCAGCAGCTTAGTGCTAGGCAATGAGCAGTTCTTC
CASSLVLGNEQFF
>TRBV6-4|few|TRBJ2-1|TRBD2
TGTGCCAGCAGTGACGAAGCGGGGGGGTACAATGAGCAGTTCTTC
CASSDEAGGYNEQFF
>TRBV29-1|-|TRBJ2-5|TRBD1
TGCAGCGTTGTGGGGACAGGGGGCCGAGGAGAGACCCAGTACTTC
CSVVGTGGRGETQYF
>TRBV9|-|TRBJ2-1|TRBD2
TGTGCCAGCAGCCCAGAGCGGGGGGGCACCTACAATGAGCAGTTCTTC
CASSPERGGTYNEQFF
>TRBV7-7|-|TRBJ2-5|-
TGTGCCAGCAGCTTACTGAATCATCCCGAGGAGACCCAGTACTTC
CASSLLNHPEETQYF
>TRBV7-9|-|TRBJ2-5|TRBD1
TGTGCCAGCAGTCCTCAGGGGGCGCCGCGGGAGACCCAGTACTTC
CASSPQGAPRETQYF
>TRBV27|once|TRBJ2-7|TRBD2
TGTGCCAGCAGAGTAGCGGGGGTCACGTACGAGCAGTACTTC
CASRVAGVTYEQYF
>TRBV7-9|-|TRBJ2-1|-
TGTGCCAGCAGCTTCACAGGGACGATCGGCAATGAGCAGTTCTTC
CASSFTGTIGNEQFF
>TRBV29-1|-|TRBJ2-1|-
TGCAGCGTTGAAGGCGTTAGCCTTTACAATGAGCAGTTCTTC
CSVEGVSLYNEQFF
>TRBV21-1|once|TRBJ1-2|-
TGTGCCAGCAGCAAAGCGCTTTGGGACAGGGGGGCAACTAACTATGGCTACACCTTC
CASSKALWDRGATNYGYTF
>TRBV11-2|-|TRBJ1-1|-
TGTGCCAGCAGCTTAGAAGTTCTCTTACGGGCTGAAGCTTTCTTT
CASSLEVLLRAEAFF
>TRBV19|-|TRBJ1-3|TRBD1
TGTGCCAGTAGTACCGGGACAGTCTCTGGAAACACCATATATTTT
CASSTGTVSGNTIYF
>TRBV30|once|TRBJ1-2|-
TGTGCCTGGAGTGTAGCTCAGGGGTCTGGCTACACCTTC
CAWSVAQGSGYTF
>TRBV28|-|TRBJ2-7|-
TGTGCCAGCAGCCTAGCCCCCTACGAGCAGTACTTC
CASSLAPYEQYF
>TRBV2|-|TRBJ1-4|-
TGTGCCAGCAGTGTTCCCACAACTAATGAAAAACTGTTTTTT
CASSVPTTNEKLFF
>TRBV28|-|TRBJ1-3|-
TGTGCCAGCACTACAGGGTCTTCTGGAAACACCATATATTTT
CASTTGSSGNTIYF